The 10 T cell receptor beta chains in this list originate from one sample, sequenced in a study of CD8+ T cells in alopecia areata. Following extraction, RNA underwent reverse transcription to cDNA, which served as the sequencing template. The protocol was immunoSEQ multiplex PCR, while the TCRdb copy is restricted to in-frame clones and leaves out a portion. The sample holds 100,000 to 150,000 clones, less than 45% seen once. Input material: CD4+ T cells sorted from blood. Every receptor here comes from a human donor with alopecia areata.

As concerns this clone: The junction departs from the called germline gene at one end, perhaps through a read error. V and J are TRBV7-3 and TRBJ2-7; D might be TRBD1 (5 bases). The CDR3 spans 11 residues. CDR1 and CDR2 from the germline V gene are SGHTA and FQGTGA. The CDR3 spells CASSLLSRVDF. The CDR3 nucleotides read TGTGCCAGCAGCTTACTTTCCAGGGTAGACTTC. Supplemented by reference TRBV7-3 and TRBJ2-7, the full variable domain reads GAGVSQTPSNKVTEKGKYVELRCDPISGHTALYWYRQSLGQGPEFLIYFQGTGAADDSGLPNDRFFAVRPEGSVSTLKIQRTERGDSAVYLCASSLLSRVDFGPGTRLTVT.

This chain joins TRBV11-2 and TRBJ2-1; 7 positions match TRBD1. This CDR3 is built from 14 residues. Unmatched junction bases numbered 11, after V lost 5 bases and J lost 10 bases. Looked up from germline, CDR1 is SGHAT and CDR2 is FQNNGV. CDR3 residues: CASSPWRQGGEQFF. CDR3 DNA: TGTGCCAGCAGCCCCTGGAGACAGGGTGGAGAGCAGTTCTTC.

This clone was observed a handful of times. The V call is TRBV5-1, the J call TRBJ1-2, with 9 bases identical to TRBD1. V shed 5 bases, J shed 9 bases, and the junction held 8 bases outside the gene matches. The CDR3 has 13 residues. Per the germline V gene, CDR1 is SGHRS and CDR2 is YFSETQ. The CDR3 sequence is CASRAGTGSSYTF. In DNA, the CDR3 is TGCGCCAGCAGAGCCGGGACAGGGTCTAGCTACACCTTC.

This clone was detected a few times. The chain has TRBV7-9 and TRBJ2-5; D is unresolved. Trimming cost V 6 bases and J 7 bases, with 12 bases left between them. The CDR3 contains 12 residues. Per germline, CDR1 SEHNR and CDR2 FQNEAQ (reference sequence). CDR3: CASSPGVPTQYF. In DNA, the CDR3 is TGTGCCAGCAGTCCGGGCGTCCCGACCCAGTACTTC. The full variable domain, its missing parts supplied by reference TRBV7-9 and TRBJ2-5, is DTGVSQNPRHKITKRGQNVTFRCDPISEHNRLYWYRQTLGQGPEFLTYFQNEAQLEKSRLLSDRFSAERPKGSFSTLEIQRTEQGDSAMYLCASSPGVPTQYFGPGTRLLVL.

The rearrangement uses TRBV5-1 and TRBJ2-1; a weak D match, TRBD1 (6 bases). Trimming removed 4 bases from V and 3 bases from J, with 11 bases in between. The CDR3 totals 14 residues. Germline assignment: CDR1 SGHRS and CDR2 YFSETQ. The CDR3 nucleotides are TGCGCCAGCAGCCCAGGACAGAGCTACAATGAGCAGTTCTTC. Its protein is CASSPGQSYNEQFF. The full variable domain, rest sourced from reference TRBV5-1 and TRBJ2-1, is KAGVTQTPRYLIKTRGQQVTLSCSPISGHRSVSWYQQTPGQGLQFLFEYFSETQRNKGNFPGRFSGRQFSNSRSEMNVSTLELGDSALYLCASSPGQSYNEQFFGPGTRLTVL.

This clone came up many times. The rearrangement uses TRBV7-9 and TRBJ2-2; maybe TRBD2 (6 bases). Germline loops: CDR1 SEHNR, CDR2 FQNEAQ (reference sequence). V was cut by 2 bases and J by 6 bases, with 10 bases left in between. The CDR3 is 14 residues long. The CDR3 nucleotides read TGTGCCAGCAGCTTACACGGGAGCGCCGGGGAGCTGTTTTTT. This encodes CASSLHGSAGELFF.

Details on this clone: The germline gene is not matched at one end of the junction; a read error may be the cause. The CDR3 DNA reads as TGCGCCAGCAGCCGCGGGACAAGCTACACAGATACGCTGTATTTT. It specifies CASSRGTSYTDTLYF. The chain couples TRBV5-1 to TRBJ2-3, with D tentatively TRBD1 or TRBD2 (6 bases each). This CDR3 region has 15 residues. CDR1 is SGHRS and CDR2 is YFSETQ in the germline V gene.

The table lists this clone with a few counts. The chain carries TRBV29-1 and TRBJ2-3, with no clear D. This CDR3 region has 12 residues. V lost 5 bases and J 4 bases, leaving 10 bases between the germline ends. Germline CDR1 reads SQVTM; CDR2 reads ANQGSEA. The CDR3 protein is CSVFKPPDTQYF. The CDR3 coding sequence is TGCAGCGTTTTTAAGCCCCCAGATACGCAGTATTTT.

The chain is built from TRBV2 and TRBJ2-1, with 8 bases matching TRBD2. CDR3 length: 14 residues. CDR1 and CDR2 from the germline V gene are SNHLY and FYNNEI. V was clipped by 9 bases and J by 8 bases; unmatched bases: 12. The CDR3 bases are TGTGCCAGGAAAGGACTAGCTCGAGGCGATGAGCAGTTCTTC. Translated, it gives CARKGLARGDEQFF.

This chain links TRBV6-6 with TRBJ2-5; no clear D gene. CDR1 and CDR2 (germline): MNHNY, SVGAGI (reference sequence). V gave up 5 bases and J gave up 1 base, with 8 bases separating them. The CDR3 spans 13 residues. The CDR3 DNA sequence: TGTGCCAGCAGTCCGACACTCCAAGAGACCCAGTACTTC. Translation gives CASSPTLQETQYF.